This TCR beta chain was recorded in a study of shared clonotypes between healthy human individuals. Study-level information: Donor ages ranged 18 to 49 years: a couple of women, a few men. Study-level results: In having few donors, the study represented limited genetic and exposure-history diversity.

Adults of Caucasian background living in Nashville, Tennessee made up all donors. For genomic DNA, unsorted samples relied on tens of millions of PBMCs. In regard to this clone: What it binds is not known. Other DNA sequences in the sample encode the same CDR3.

Using immunoSEQ multiplex PCR, the repertoire was profiled, and TCRdb retains in-frame clones only, with some absent. Among some 500,000 clones listed, 70% to 80% were seen once. Sequenced material: PBMCs. The TCR comes from a woman aged 35 to 49 in good health. Some clones in this sample may be carry-over from other donors' samples.

The CDR3 is CASSLLAGSTDTQYF. CDR3 bases: TGCGCCAGCAGCTTACTAGCGGGGAGCACAGATACGCAGTATTTT. The chain links TRBV5-1 to TRBJ2-3; the match to TRBD2 covers 10 bases. The CDR3 has 15 residues. Germline V gene lookup returns CDR1 SGHRS and CDR2 YFSETQ. Trimming at V came to 2 bases and at J to 0 bases, leaving 0 bases not matched to a gene.